A single sample is the source of the 25 T cell receptor beta chains below, sequenced in a study of cytomegalovirus exposure and HLA in healthy donors. PCR was performed using 60 Vbeta and 13 Jbeta primers. The table came from immunoSEQ multiplex PCR; TCRdb's copy has only in-frame clones and leaves some out. In the table there are 150,000 to 200,000 clones, around 80% of which are singletons. Sequencing input: PBMCs. The receptors originated from a man younger than 35 in good health and CMV-seronegative.

The chain joins TRBV2 to TRBJ1-2; 7 bases align to TRBD1. This CDR3 has 15 residues. The J segment lost 2 bases and the V segment lost 6 bases, leaving 9 bases of the junction unmatched. Germline V gives CDR1 SNHLY, CDR2 FYNNEI. The CDR3 DNA sequence: TGTGCCAGCAGAAACTCCAGGGGGAGGAACTATGGCTACACCTTC. It translates to CASRNSRGRNYGYTF.

The V gene is TRBV4-2, the J gene TRBJ2-7; weak D call: TRBD2 (6 bases). The V gene lost 1 base and the J gene lost 3 bases, with 13 bases spanning the gap. Germline CDR1 is LGHNA and CDR2 is YNFKEQ. The CDR3 is made up of 15 amino acids. The CDR3 DNA reads TGTGCCAGCAGCCAAGTCTCGCAGGGAGGCTACGAGCAGTACTTC. Amino acids: CASSQVSQGGYEQYF.

The chain uses TRBV19 and TRBJ1-2, with 10 bases matching TRBD1. The CDR3 runs to 13 residues. The V segment lost 4 bases and the J segment 7 bases; nucleotides outside the gene matches: 3. CDR1 is LNHDA and CDR2 is SQIVND in the germline V gene (reference sequence). The CDR3 DNA reads as TGTGCCAGTAGTAATCGGGACAGGGGTGGCTACACCTTC. This encodes CASSNRDRGGYTF.

V is TRBV6-6 and J is TRBJ2-5; D perhaps matches TRBD2 (6 bases). This CDR3 spans 15 amino acids. Germline values: CDR1 MNHNY, CDR2 SVGAGI (reference sequence). Trimming cost V 0 bases and J 4 bases, with 12 bases left between them. For the CDR3, the DNA is TGTGCCAGCAGTTACTCATGGCGGGGAAGAGAGACCCAGTACTTC. It specifies CASSYSWRGRETQYF.

The chain uses TRBV9 and TRBJ2-7, with 9 bases matching TRBD2. J gave up 4 bases and V 2 bases, and 7 bases lay outside the gene matches. Germline loops: CDR1 SGDLS, CDR2 YYNGEE. The CDR3 length is 15 residues. The CDR3 DNA sequence: TGTGCCAGCAGCGTTAGCGGGAGCGGTCGGTACGAGCAGTACTTC. Its protein is CASSVSGSGRYEQYF.

The chain links TRBV28 to TRBJ1-5; D is uncertain. The CDR3 runs to 14 residues. V shed 5 bases and J shed 7 bases, with 15 bases lying between them. Germline V gene lookup returns CDR1 MDHEN and CDR2 SYDVKM. CDR3 in amino acids: CASSIPLLGQPQHF. The CDR3 DNA follows: TGTGCCAGCAGTATCCCATTACTAGGGCAGCCCCAGCATTTT.

Only a few counts were recorded for this clone. The CDR3 sequence: CASSSTSGLSGANVLTF. The DNA of the CDR3 is TGTGCCAGCAGCTCGACTAGCGGCCTCTCTGGGGCCAACGTCCTGACTTTC. This chain joins TRBV2 and TRBJ2-6, with 9 bases matching TRBD2. Losses at the gene ends were 6 bases for V and 0 bases for J; bases not matched to a gene: 6. The length of the CDR3 is 17 residues. CDR1 and CDR2 from the germline V gene are SNHLY and FYNNEI.

The chain recombines TRBV28 with TRBJ2-1; 8 bases match TRBD1. This CDR3 region has 19 residues. The trim removed 7 bases at V and 7 bases at J, leaving 24 bases unmatched. In germline, CDR1 is MDHEN, CDR2 SYDVKM. The CDR3 nucleotides read TGTGCCAGCAATAAGGCGATTAAACCCCTGACAGGGGCTTGGAATGAGCAGTTCTTC. As protein: CASNKAIKPLTGAWNEQFF.

The chain recombines TRBV5-6 with TRBJ2-7; D not resolved. The CDR3 covers 14 residues. Between the trimmed V and J ends, which lost 0 bases and 6 bases, there was a span of 13 bases. CDR1 SGHDT and CDR2 YYEEEE come from the germline V gene. Here the CDR3 DNA reads TGTGCCAGCAGCTTGGGACGACCAAGCGCCGAGCAGTACTTC. Translated, it gives CASSLGRPSAEQYF.

This chain joins TRBV7-2 and TRBJ2-7; D is unclear. CDR3 length: 14 residues. V was cut by 5 bases and J by 1 base, with 12 bases left in between. Germline V gene data show CDR1 as SGHTA and CDR2 as FQGNSA. For the CDR3, the DNA is TGTGCCAGCAGCCCGCCTAATTTGTCCTACGAGCAGTACTTC. Encoded protein: CASSPPNLSYEQYF.

The V call is TRBV6-1, the J call TRBJ2-7; 7 bases map to TRBD2. The CDR3 is 13 amino acids. Germline CDR1 reads MNHNS; CDR2 reads SASEGT. J lost 5 bases, V lost 2 bases, and 3 bases had no gene match. The CDR3 reads CASSERLADEQYF. The CDR3, as DNA: TGTGCCAGCAGTGAACGACTAGCCGACGAGCAGTACTTC.

The J gene is TRBJ1-6, the V gene TRBV10-3, with 8 bases identical to TRBD1. The CDR3 runs 17 residues. The V and J ends lost 7 bases and 4 bases, in that order; junction bases with no gene match: 12. Per the germline V gene, CDR1 is ENHRY and CDR2 is SYGVKD. CDR3 nucleotide sequence: TGTGCCATCACCGAATCGCCGGGACAGGTTTATAATTCACCCCTCCACTTT. It translates to CAITESPGQVYNSPLHF.

The genes are TRBV18 and TRBJ2-7, with D possibly matching TRBD1 (6 bases). V lost 4 bases and J 7 bases, leaving 20 bases between the germline ends. The CDR3 is 15 amino acids. The V gene's germline CDR1 is KGHSH and CDR2 LQKENI. The CDR3 is CASSLNHRAAGEQYF. DNA of the CDR3: TGTGCCAGCTCACTAAACCACAGGGCGGCGGGTGAGCAGTACTTC.

The chain combines TRBV6-5 with TRBJ1-5; D not resolved. The CDR3 is made up of 11 amino acids. The V end was cut by 7 bases, the J end by 4 bases, with 5 bases between. CDR1 and CDR2 from the germline V gene are MNHEY and SVGAGI. Here the CDR3 reads CASTSNQPQHF. The CDR3, as DNA: TGTGCCAGCACTTCGAATCAGCCCCAGCATTTT.

This clone was detected once. The J gene is TRBJ2-5, the V gene TRBV4-1; TRBD2 matches 8 bases. Losses at the gene ends were 2 bases for V and 4 bases for J; bases not matched to a gene: 6. This CDR3 region has 15 residues. Germline values: CDR1 MGHRA, CDR2 YSYEKL. The CDR3 DNA reads TGCGCCAGCAGCCAATTCGGGGGGGCGGGAGAGACCCAGTACTTC. This sequence encodes CASSQFGGAGETQYF.

This chain's CDR3 is CASSLVVPGLDNNEQFF. The CDR3 DNA follows: TGTGCCAGCAGCTTAGTCGTACCGGGACTAGACAACAATGAGCAGTTCTTC. The chain carries TRBV7-6 and TRBJ2-1; 8 bases are a match to TRBD2. V was clipped by 1 base and J by 5 bases; unmatched bases: 10. CDR3 length equals 17 residues. Per the germline V gene, CDR1 is SGHVS and CDR2 is FNYEAQ.

The chain employs TRBV5-1 and TRBJ2-3, with 8 bases identical to TRBD2. The CDR3 covers 16 residues. Unmatched junction bases numbered 5, after V lost 2 bases and J lost 0 bases. CDR1 and CDR2 from the germline V gene are SGHRS and YFSETQ. The CDR3 nucleotides are TGCGCCAGCAGCTTAACCACTAGCGGTAGCACAGATACGCAGTATTTT. Protein sequence: CASSLTTSGSTDTQYF.

The genes are TRBV28 and TRBJ2-1; 9 bases are shared with TRBD1. With 6 bases clipped from V and 1 base from J, the junction kept 4 bases outside the gene matches. The germline V gene encodes CDR1 MDHEN and CDR2 SYDVKM. The CDR3 spans 15 residues. Here the CDR3 reads CASRPGQGSYNEQFF. In DNA, the CDR3 is TGTGCCAGCAGGCCGGGACAGGGTTCCTACAATGAGCAGTTCTTC.

A single count supports this clone. V and J are TRBV7-2 and TRBJ2-1, with 8 bases aligning to TRBD1. Unmatched junction bases numbered 4, after V lost 5 bases and J lost 1 base. The CDR3 totals 15 residues. Germline CDR1 is SGHTA and CDR2 is FQGNSA. CDR3 nucleotides: TGTGCCAGCAGCGCGCAGGGGGCGTCCTACAATGAGCAGTTCTTC. Translation gives CASSAQGASYNEQFF.

This clone showed up just once. The chain links TRBV5-1 to TRBJ2-7; 8 bases are a match to TRBD1. V gave up 6 bases and J gave up 8 bases; unmatched junction bases: 4. The germline gives CDR1 SGHRS, CDR2 YFSETQ. The CDR3 is 11 residues long. CDR3: CASTGQGQQYF. CDR3 bases: TGCGCCAGCACCGGACAGGGACAGCAGTACTTC.

J is TRBJ2-7 and V is TRBV7-9; the match to TRBD1 covers 9 bases. Unmatched junction bases numbered 7, after V lost 6 bases and J lost 7 bases. Germline V lookup: CDR1 SEHNR, CDR2 FQNEAQ (reference sequence). This CDR3 contains 13 residues. The CDR3 sequence: CASRDRGVGEQYF. CDR3 sequence (DNA): TGTGCCAGCAGGGACAGGGGTGTAGGGGAGCAGTACTTC.

This clone was seen once. The chain employs TRBV9 and TRBJ2-3, with a tentative D call TRBD2 (5 bases). Germline V gene data show CDR1 as SGDLS and CDR2 as YYNGEE. Between the trimmed V and J ends, which lost 4 bases and 2 bases, there was a span of 14 bases. CDR3 size: 15 residues. CDR3 protein: CASSSHMDFTDTQYF. The CDR3 DNA reads as TGTGCCAGCAGCTCCCACATGGACTTCACAGATACGCAGTATTTT.

This clone was detected only a few times. The gene calls are TRBV7-9 and TRBJ1-1, with 11 bases identical to TRBD1. The trim removed 3 bases at V and 4 bases at J, leaving 7 bases unmatched. CDR3 length: 16 amino acids. CDR1 and CDR2 from the germline V gene are SEHNR and FQNEAQ (reference sequence). This CDR3 reads CASSFGQGARVTEAFF. Written as DNA, the CDR3 is TGTGCCAGCAGCTTCGGACAGGGGGCGCGGGTCACTGAAGCTTTCTTT.

The genes are TRBV28 and TRBJ1-4; a weak D match, TRBD1 (6 bases). The CDR3 has 14 residues. In germline, CDR1 is MDHEN, CDR2 SYDVKM. The V end lost 7 bases, the J end lost 3 bases, and 12 bases lay between the germline ends. CDR3 protein: CASKLQGPNEKLFF. In DNA form, the CDR3 reads TGTGCCAGCAAATTACAGGGTCCTAATGAAAAACTGTTTTTT.

V usage is TRBV19 and J usage is TRBJ1-2; the D is unclear. Between the trimmed V and J ends, which lost 6 bases and 3 bases, there was a span of 14 bases. Germline V gives CDR1 LNHDA, CDR2 SQIVND (reference sequence). There are 14 residues in the CDR3. CDR3 in DNA: TGTGCCAGTAGCGCAGCGGTATCGGACTATGGCTACACCTTC. Its translation is CASSAAVSDYGYTF.